This passage covers 8 T cell receptor beta chains from one sample sequenced in a study of shared clonotypes between healthy human individuals. TCRdb's copy holds only in-frame clones and misses some; the assay was immunoSEQ multiplex PCR. The repertoire includes hundreds of thousands of clones, around 72% of them detected once, and 1.5% to 2% sits in the top ten. The sequenced sample was memory CD4+ T cells sorted from blood. The sample's subset: CD45RA-negative fraction. These receptors were collected from a woman aged 25 to 39 in good health.

The chain couples TRBV5-1 to TRBJ1-4, with D perhaps matching TRBD1 (6 bases). V was cut by 2 bases and J by 8 bases, with 19 bases left in between. The CDR3 has 16 residues. CDR1 is SGHRS, CDR2 YFSETQ, per germline. As DNA, the CDR3 is TGCGCCAGCAGCTTCACTCCGGGGGGGCCATTCGAAAAACTGTTTTTT. Protein product: CASSFTPGGPFEKLFF.

CDR3 protein: CATSRLTGGGETQYF. Written as DNA, the CDR3 is TGTGCCACCTCGAGATTGACGGGAGGTGGGGAGACCCAGTACTTC. The chain has TRBV19 and TRBJ2-5, with 7 bases identical to TRBD2. Germline V gene lookup returns CDR1 LNHDA and CDR2 SQIVND (reference sequence). The J segment lost 5 bases and the V segment lost 10 bases, leaving 16 bases of the junction unmatched. This CDR3 has 15 residues.

The chain has TRBV10-1 and TRBJ2-3, with D tentatively TRBD1 (6 bases). Trimming removed 8 bases at V and 2 bases at J, with 11 bases between. The CDR3 runs to 13 residues. CDR1 WNHNN and CDR2 SYGVQD come from the germline V gene (reference sequence). The CDR3 nucleotides read TGCGCCAGCGGGGGACAAAACACAGATACGCAGTATTTT. This sequence encodes CASGGQNTDTQYF.

The chain combines TRBV11-3 with TRBJ1-5; TRBD1 agrees at 8 bases. The germline CDR1 and CDR2 sequences are SGHNT and YENEEA. CDR3 length: 17 amino acids. Losses at the gene ends were 3 bases for V and 4 bases for J; bases not matched to a gene: 11. CDR3 amino acids: CASSFPLDREGNQPQHF. In DNA, the CDR3 is TGTGCCAGCAGCTTCCCGTTGGACAGGGAGGGGAATCAGCCCCAGCATTTT.

The chain joins TRBV5-1 to TRBJ2-1; the D is unclear. V lost 4 bases to trimming and J lost 0 bases, with 14 bases between them. The CDR3 is 16 residues long. Germline V gene data show CDR1 as SGHRS and CDR2 as YFSETQ. CDR3 residues: CASSEQKISSYNEQFF. CDR3 nucleotides: TGCGCCAGCAGCGAACAGAAAATCAGCTCCTACAATGAGCAGTTCTTC.

This clone has just one count. V gene TRBV9 combines with J gene TRBJ2-1; 9 bases fit TRBD2. The CDR3 contains 17 residues. Per the germline V gene, CDR1 is SGDLS and CDR2 is YYNGEE. V lost 2 bases and J lost 7; bases outside the gene matches: 13. The CDR3 spells CASSVMSGLARWNEQFF. The CDR3 DNA is TGTGCCAGCAGCGTTATGTCGGGACTAGCTCGGTGGAATGAGCAGTTCTTC.

The V call is TRBV7-9, the J call TRBJ2-5, with D perhaps TRBD1 (5 bases). The germline CDR1 and CDR2 sequences are SEHNR and FQNEAQ (reference sequence). The CDR3 runs to 16 residues. V lost 2 bases to trimming and J lost 5 bases, with 18 bases between them. CDR3 loop: CASSLYGTGQRETQYF. The CDR3 DNA sequence: TGTGCCAGCAGCTTATATGGTACAGGACAACGGGAGACCCAGTACTTC.

The V call is TRBV19, the J call TRBJ2-1; 9 nucleotides align to TRBD2. V was pared by 9 bases and J by 4 bases, with 4 bases of the junction left unmatched. Per germline, CDR1 LNHDA and CDR2 SQIVND (reference sequence). The length of the CDR3 is 13 residues. The CDR3 here is CASRTSVYNEQFF. Written as DNA, the CDR3 is TGTGCCAGCCGGACTAGCGTTTACAATGAGCAGTTCTTC.